A selection of T cell receptor beta chains follows, all from one sample in a study of blood T cell repertoires in COVID-19. Only in-frame clones appear in the TCRdb table, and some are missing; sequencing was by immunoSEQ multiplex PCR. Among 230,000 or so clones, around nine tenths were seen once, and the ten largest hold approximately 14%. Source material: PBMCs or T cells enriched from blood (not recorded which). The receptors were sampled from a woman aged 45-65 years with acute COVID-19. Both conserved end residues are part of each CDR3. A D gene is named only where the DNA matches it firmly. The size entry is marked missing in some rows and otherwise reads once, few, many or a size class.

v_call	clone_size	d_call	j_call	cdr3_aa	cdr3_nt
TRBV11-3	many	TRBD1	TRBJ2-1	CASSLDPGTGYNEQFF	TGTGCCAGCAGCTTAGACCCCGGGACAGGCTACAATGAGCAGTTCTTC
TRBV19	few	NA	TRBJ1-6	CASSRQGSSSPLHF	TGTGCCAGTAGTAGGCAGGGGTCCTCCTCACCCCTCCACTTT
TRBV28	few	NA	TRBJ1-2	CASSFGGRDYGYTF	TGTGCCAGCAGTTTTGGAGGGAGGGACTATGGCTACACCTTC
TRBV7-6	NA	TRBD1	TRBJ2-7	CASSLAGGQGGYEQYF	TGTGCCAGCAGCTTAGCGGGGGGACAGGGCGGGTACGAGCAGTACTTC
TRBV30	NA	NA	TRBJ1-4	CAWSVRRTYEKLFF	TGTGCCTGGAGTGTTCGGAGGACCTATGAAAAACTGTTTTTT
TRBV6-4	NA	NA	TRBJ2-7	CASSEGWRSAVQGSYEQYF	TGTGCCAGCAGTGAAGGATGGAGAAGCGCGGTACAGGGAAGCTACGAGCAGTACTTC
TRBV27	once	TRBD2	TRBJ2-1	CASSRLARNEQFF	TGTGCCAGCAGTCGACTAGCTCGGAATGAGCAGTTCTTC
TRBV21-1	once	NA	TRBJ2-7	CASSHRDREKSYEQYF	TGTGCCAGCAGCCACAGGGACAGGGAGAAGTCCTACGAGCAGTACTTC
TRBV7-6	NA	TRBD1	TRBJ2-2	CASSLSTGGNTGELFF	TGTGCCAGCAGCTTATCAACAGGGGGAAACACCGGGGAGCTGTTTTTT
TRBV4-2	NA	NA	TRBJ1-6	CASSQETGPNNSPLHF	TGTGCCAGCAGCCAAGAAACAGGCCCGAATAATTCACCCCTCCACTTT
TRBV7-8	NA	NA	TRBJ1-6	CASSLALTGPYYNSPLHF	TGTGCCAGCAGCTTAGCGCTGACAGGCCCCTATTATAATTCACCCCTCCACTTT
TRBV27	NA	TRBD1	TRBJ1-1	CASSLYRGDTEAFF	TGTGCCAGCAGTTTATACAGGGGCGACACTGAAGCTTTCTTT
TRBV28	NA	NA	TRBJ1-1	CATMGLTPGDMNTEAFF	TGTGCCACCATGGGCCTTACCCCAGGGGACATGAACACTGAAGCTTTCTTT
TRBV16	NA	NA	TRBJ1-4	CASSQLEKLFF	TGTGCCAGCAGCCAATTAGAAAAACTGTTTTTT
TRBV3-1/TRBV3-2	few	NA	TRBJ2-2	CASSQSNGELFF	TGTGCCAGCAGCCAATCAAACGGGGAGCTGTTTTTT
TRBV29-1	NA	TRBD2	TRBJ2-5	CSVDSGLAGEETQYF	TGCAGCGTTGACTCTGGACTAGCGGGAGAGGAGACCCAGTACTTC
TRBV6-2/TRBV6-3	NA	TRBD2	TRBJ2-1	CASSSIIAGGRWSEQFF	TGTGCCAGCAGTTCCATCATAGCGGGAGGCCGCTGGAGTGAGCAGTTCTTC
TRBV24-1	NA	NA	TRBJ2-6	CATSSLSGANVLTF	TGTGCCACCAGTAGCCTCTCTGGGGCCAACGTCCTGACTTTC
TRBV6-5	NA	NA	TRBJ1-2	CASSLGRAGNRGYTF	TGTGCCAGCAGCCTCGGGCGGGCGGGGAACCGTGGCTACACCTTC
TRBV4-2	NA	NA	TRBJ2-1	CASSQDRQGGYNEQFF	TGTGCCAGCAGCCAAGATAGGCAGGGGGGCTACAATGAGCAGTTCTTC
TRBV6-5	NA	NA	TRBJ2-7	CASSRDSAYEQYF	TGTGCCAGCAGTCGGGACTCTGCCTACGAGCAGTACTTC
TRBV18	once	NA	TRBJ2-7	CASSRASGAGKYEQYF	TGTGCCAGCTCAAGAGCAAGTGGGGCAGGAAAATACGAGCAGTACTTC
TRBV28	NA	TRBD1	TRBJ1-2	CASSTTGGDIYGYTF	TGTGCCAGCAGTACCACAGGGGGCGACATCTATGGCTACACCTTC
TRBV11-2	NA	NA	TRBJ2-7	CASALTEGMPPEQYF	TGTGCCAGCGCCCTCACGGAGGGTATGCCTCCCGAGCAGTACTTC
TRBV28	NA	TRBD2	TRBJ2-7	CASTPGGVEQYF	TGTGCCAGCACCCCGGGGGGGGTCGAGCAGTACTTC
TRBV18	NA	NA	TRBJ2-2	CASSQSAQNTGELFF	TGTGCCAGCTCACAATCTGCGCAGAACACCGGGGAGCTGTTTTTT
TRBV18	NA	NA	TRBJ1-2	CASSPLGGGYTF	TGTGCCAGCTCACCACTGGGAGGTGGCTACACCTTC
TRBV18	NA	TRBD1	TRBJ1-2	CASSPIAGQAYGYTF	TGTGCCAGCTCACCAATTGCAGGACAGGCCTATGGCTACACCTTC
TRBV6-5	NA	NA	TRBJ2-2	CASSDQGSGELFF	TGTGCCAGCTCTGATCAGGGGTCCGGGGAGCTGTTTTTT
TRBV12-3/TRBV12-4	NA	NA	TRBJ2-5	CASKDRRETQYF	TGTGCCAGCAAAGACAGGCGGGAGACCCAGTACTTC
TRBV6-1	NA	TRBD1	TRBJ1-2	CASSEARGGGYGYTF	TGTGCCAGCAGTGAAGCGCGAGGGGGCGGGTATGGCTACACCTTC
TRBV7-2	NA	NA	TRBJ2-3	CASSFLPSGGRTDTQYF	TGTGCCAGCAGCTTTCTCCCATCTGGAGGGCGCACAGATACGCAGTATTTT
TRBV10-3	NA	TRBD1	TRBJ2-7	CAISRDRGNGEQYF	TGTGCCATCAGTCGGGACAGAGGGAATGGTGAGCAGTACTTC
TRBV7-3	NA	NA	TRBJ1-5	CASSFTRGSGNQPQHF	TGTGCCAGCAGCTTTACACGGGGATCTGGCAATCAGCCCCAGCATTTT
TRBV6-5	NA	TRBD1	TRBJ1-1	CASRRLDREAEAFF	TGTGCCAGCCGCCGTTTGGACAGGGAGGCTGAAGCTTTCTTT
TRBV19	NA	NA	TRBJ2-1	CASSIQIDEQFF	TGTGCCAGTAGTATCCAAATTGATGAGCAGTTCTTC
TRBV15	NA	NA	TRBJ2-3	CATSRLPGSTQYF	TGTGCCACCAGCAGACTCCCCGGGTCGACGCAGTATTTT
TRBV12-3/TRBV12-4	NA	TRBD2	TRBJ2-7	CASSLGTSVEQYF	TGTGCCAGCAGTTTAGGGACTAGCGTCGAGCAGTACTTC
TRBV3-1/TRBV3-2	few	TRBD1	TRBJ1-2	CASSSARQGLLGYTF	TGTGCCAGCAGTTCCGCCCGACAGGGTCTTTTAGGCTACACCTTC
TRBV9	NA	TRBD2	TRBJ2-1	CASSARTSGSENEQFF	TGTGCCAGCAGCGCCAGGACTAGCGGGAGTGAAAATGAGCAGTTCTTC
TRBV30	NA	NA	TRBJ2-5	CAWSVGGKETQYF	TGTGCCTGGAGTGTTGGGGGGAAAGAGACCCAGTACTTC
TRBV28	NA	NA	TRBJ2-3	CASRPVRTDTQYF	TGTGCCAGCAGGCCGGTCCGCACAGATACGCAGTATTTT
TRBV30	NA	TRBD2	TRBJ2-7	CAWSGGGEQYF	TGTGCCTGGAGTGGGGGGGGAGAGCAGTACTTC